The following is a T cell receptor beta chain sequence with its context. Its cognate antigen is unknown. Libraries were prepared by immunoSEQ multiplex PCR; TCRdb keeps only in-frame clonotypes and omits some of them. The sample records roughly 350,000 clones, around 90% being singletons. The data originate from a study of Ad26.COV2.S vaccination and SARS-CoV-2 variants. Turning to the study itself: Donor had been placed in the Ad26.COV2.S arm of the COV1001 trial. Once, or twice with 56 days between doses, Ad26.COV2.S was given intramuscularly.

Germline CDR1 SEHNR, CDR2 FQNEAQ (reference sequence). This CDR3 spans 14 amino acids. Trimming pared 5 bases from V and 4 bases from J, leaving 14 bases between. Study-wide results and limits: Placebo recipients trailed vaccine recipients in spike-specific TCR breadth.

Described treatment: around 19 received Ad26.COV2.S at low or high dose, single or two shots; 5 received placebo; per-sample allocation not given. The study sampled participants on day 63 after the first vaccine or placebo injection. The TCR originated in a person between 18 and 65 years old who received the Ad26.COV2.S COVID-19 vaccine or a placebo. The rearrangement joins TRBV7-9 to TRBJ1-2, with D unclear. The starting material was peripheral blood, obtained in a trial of Ad26.COV2.S vaccine versus placebo. The CDR3: CASSPKWEGYGYTF. In DNA, the CDR3 is TGTGCCAGCAGCCCCAAATGGGAGGGCTATGGCTACACCTTC.